This T cell receptor (beta chain) appears in the sequencing data of a study of T cell changes during pregnancy in multiple sclerosis (dated by TCRdb to 2018 to 2020). The study in broad terms: The study looked at changes in the T cell repertoire across pregnancy in women with multiple sclerosis.

Spanning cysteine to phenylalanine, the CDR3 consists of 11 amino acids. Only the CDR3 portion is preserved as DNA: 33 bases, with reading frame beginning at the first base. CDR1 and CDR2 are drawn from the germline V gene: ENHRY, SYGVKD. V and J are trimmed by 11 bases and 6 bases, and the gene matches miss 6 bases of the junction. On this clone itself: The specificity of this receptor is unknown. No base quality values were provided; no much bigger clone lies one nucleotide off.

The receptor library was made with the immunoSEQ multiplex PCR assay. In TCRdb, the immuneACCESS table is reduced to in-frame sequences with V and J assigned. These tables do not hold every clone; where another copy was compared, an unresolved V gene accounts for under half, and the others remain unexplained. This sample comprises over 60,000 clones, around nine tenths of them detected only once. Together, the top ten hold 0.29% of the sample. Specimen: CD4+ T cells from peripheral blood mononuclear cells, collected in the third trimester of pregnancy. The chain joins TRBV10-3 to TRBJ2-7; TRBD1 agrees with 8 junctional bases. This sequence originates from a female donor in good health, enrolled as a control in a pregnancy study. The DNA sequence follows: TGTGCCTCGACGGACAGGGCCGAGCAGTACTTC. Its protein is CASTDRAEQYF.